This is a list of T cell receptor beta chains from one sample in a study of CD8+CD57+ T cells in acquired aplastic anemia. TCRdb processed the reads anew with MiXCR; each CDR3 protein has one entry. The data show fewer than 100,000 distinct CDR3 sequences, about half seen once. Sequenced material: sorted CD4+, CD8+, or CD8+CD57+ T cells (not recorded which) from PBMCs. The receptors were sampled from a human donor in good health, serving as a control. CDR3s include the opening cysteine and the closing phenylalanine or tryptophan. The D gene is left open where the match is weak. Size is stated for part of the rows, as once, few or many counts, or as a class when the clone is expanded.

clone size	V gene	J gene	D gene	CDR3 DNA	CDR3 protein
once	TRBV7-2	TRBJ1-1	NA	TGTGCCAGCAGCCATCCGGGGGGCGGCACTGAAGCTTTCTTT	CASSHPGGGTEAFF
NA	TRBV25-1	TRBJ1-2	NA	TGTGCCAGCAGCTTGGCCGGGGGGCCCTATGGCTACACCTTC	CASSLAGGPYGYTF
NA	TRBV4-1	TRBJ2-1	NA	TGCGCCAGCAGCCAAGAAGGGTACGAGCAGTTCTTC	CASSQEGYEQFF
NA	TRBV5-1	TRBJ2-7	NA	TGCGCCAGCAGCCGGGAGGGGGCAGGGAGCCCCATACAGCAGTACTTC	CASSREGAGSPIQQYF
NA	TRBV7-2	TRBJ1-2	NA	TGTGCCAGCAGCTTAGCGCAAGAATATGGCTACACCTTC	CASSLAQEYGYTF
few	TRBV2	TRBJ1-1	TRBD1	TGTGCCAGCAGGACAGGGGTAGGATGGACTGAAGCTTTCTTT	CASRTGVGWTEAFF
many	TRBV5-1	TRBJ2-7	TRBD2	TGCGCCAGCAGCTTGGCTAGCGGGAGTTACGAGCAGTACTTC	CASSLASGSYEQYF
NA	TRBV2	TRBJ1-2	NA	TGTGCCAGCAGTGACCAGGGAACTAACTATGGCTACACCTTC	CASSDQGTNYGYTF
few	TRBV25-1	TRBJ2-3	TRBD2	TGCGCCAGCGGTTGGACTAGCGGGGTCACAGATACGCAGTATTTT	CASGWTSGVTDTQYF
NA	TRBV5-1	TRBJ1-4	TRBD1	TGCGCCAGCAGCTCAACTAGGACAGGGAATGAAAAACTGTTTTTT	CASSSTRTGNEKLFF
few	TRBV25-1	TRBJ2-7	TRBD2	TGTGCCAGCAGTCCCTCCGCTAGCGGGATTCCCGAGCAGTACTTC	CASSPSASGIPEQYF
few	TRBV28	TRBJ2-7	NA	TGTGCCAGCAGTTTCCGGGGAATCCCTCACTACGAGCAGTACTTC	CASSFRGIPHYEQYF
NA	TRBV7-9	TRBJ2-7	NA	TGTGCCAGCGCATCATCACCGGGCGAGCAGTACTTC	CASASSPGEQYF
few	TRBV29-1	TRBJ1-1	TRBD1	TGCAGCGTTGACAAGGGGGCATCCACTGAAGCTTTCTTT	CSVDKGASTEAFF
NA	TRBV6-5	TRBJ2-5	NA	TGTGCCAGCAGTTACTCGACGGGGGATTTCGAGACCCAGTACTTC	CASSYSTGDFETQYF
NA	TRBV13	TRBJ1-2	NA	TGTGCCAGCAGCTTAGGGGGCGCAGTATACTATGGCTACACCTTC	CASSLGGAVYYGYTF
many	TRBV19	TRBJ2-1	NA	TGTGCCAGTAGTCGAACATTCTGGGATGAGCAGTTCTTC	CASSRTFWDEQFF
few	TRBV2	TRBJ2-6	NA	TGTGCCAGCAGCGGAGGGGGCTCTGGGGCCAACGTCCTGACTTTC	CASSGGGSGANVLTF
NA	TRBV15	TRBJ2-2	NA	TGTGCCACCAGCACGGGACCTACCGGGGAGCTGTTTTTT	CATSTGPTGELFF
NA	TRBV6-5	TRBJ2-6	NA	TGTGCCAGCAGTTACTCGCCTGGGGCCAACGTCCTGACTTTC	CASSYSPGANVLTF
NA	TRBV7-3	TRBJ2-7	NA	TGTGCCAGCAGCCGGGACGGGTCCTACGAGCAGTACTTC	CASSRDGSYEQYF
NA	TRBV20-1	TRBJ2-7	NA	TGCAGTGCAATCATTTCCGGACCTCCATACGAGCAGTACTTC	CSAIISGPPYEQYF
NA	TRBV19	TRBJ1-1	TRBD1	TGTGCCGCCCGCACAGGGGGCACTGAAGCTTTCTTT	CAARTGGTEAFF
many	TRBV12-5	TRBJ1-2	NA	TGTGCTAGTAGAAACCGAGACTATGGCTACACCTTC	CASRNRDYGYTF
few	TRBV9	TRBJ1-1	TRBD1	TGTGCCAGCAGCGCCCACTCAGGGACAGGGGGCACTGAAGCTTTCTTT	CASSAHSGTGGTEAFF
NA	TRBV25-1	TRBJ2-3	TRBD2	TGTGCCAGCAGTAACGTAGCGGGGGGGACAGATACGCAGTATTTT	CASSNVAGGTDTQYF
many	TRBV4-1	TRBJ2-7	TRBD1	TGCGCCAGCAGCCTCGAAAGGGGGCTGGTCTACGAGCAGTACTTC	CASSLERGLVYEQYF
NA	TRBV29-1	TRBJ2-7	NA	TGCAGCGTTGAAGTAGGGATGAACGAGCAGTACTTC	CSVEVGMNEQYF
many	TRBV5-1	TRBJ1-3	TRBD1	TGCGCCAGCAGCTACGGGACAGCCGGAAACACCATATATTTT	CASSYGTAGNTIYF
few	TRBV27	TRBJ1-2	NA	TGTGCCAGCAGATCTGGGGGGTATGGCTACACCTTC	CASRSGGYGYTF
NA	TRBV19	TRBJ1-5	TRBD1	TGTGCCAGTAGTAGAACAGGGGGGTCGCATCCCCAGCATTTT	CASSRTGGSHPQHF
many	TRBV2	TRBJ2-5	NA	TGTGCCAGCAGTGAAGCGGCAGGGGGGTTAGAGACCCAGTACTTC	CASSEAAGGLETQYF
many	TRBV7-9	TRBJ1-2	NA	TGTGCCAGCAGCCCGGCGGCAGGGGATGACTATGGCTACACCTTC	CASSPAAGDDYGYTF
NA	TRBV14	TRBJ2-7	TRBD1	TGTGCCAGCAGCCGCCTGGGACAGGGGCCCCCCTACGAGCAGTACTTC	CASSRLGQGPPYEQYF
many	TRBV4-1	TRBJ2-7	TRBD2	TGCGCCAGCAGCCGACTAGCGGGGAACTACGAGCAGTACTTC	CASSRLAGNYEQYF
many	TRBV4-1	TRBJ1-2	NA	TGCGCCAGCAGCCCCCTGAACAGAGGCCATGGCTACACCTTC	CASSPLNRGHGYTF
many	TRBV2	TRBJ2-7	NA	TGTGCCAGCAGTGAGGCAGCTTACTACGAGCAGTACTTC	CASSEAAYYEQYF
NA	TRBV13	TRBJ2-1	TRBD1	TGTGCCAGCAGCTTAGGGACAGGGAGATACAATGAGCAGTTCTTC	CASSLGTGRYNEQFF
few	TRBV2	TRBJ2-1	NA	TGTGCCAGCAGTCCGCAGAACAATGAGCAGTTCTTC	CASSPQNNEQFF
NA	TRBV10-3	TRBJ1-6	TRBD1	TGTGCCATCAGTGACAGGGGGGATTCACCCCTCCACTTT	CAISDRGDSPLHF
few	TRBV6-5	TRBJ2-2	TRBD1	TGTGCCAGCAGTTACCGGGGGACAGGGGCCACCGGGGAGCTGTTTTTT	CASSYRGTGATGELFF
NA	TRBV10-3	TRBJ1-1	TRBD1	TGTGCCATCAGTGGGACAGGTTCCGAAGCTTTCTTT	CAISGTGSEAFF
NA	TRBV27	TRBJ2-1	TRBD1	TGTGCCAGCAGTTTAGGGGGACAGTACAATGAGCAGTTCTTC	CASSLGGQYNEQFF
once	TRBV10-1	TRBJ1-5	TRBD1	TGCGCCAGCAGTGGGGGAACAGGGGCGCGGAGCAATCAGCCCCAGCATTTT	CASSGGTGARSNQPQHF
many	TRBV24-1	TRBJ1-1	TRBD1	TGTGCCACCAGTGATCTACAGGGGGTACAAGCTTTCTTT	CATSDLQGVQAFF